This entry lists 22 T cell receptor beta chains sequenced from one sample in a study of blood T cell repertoires in COVID-19. Repertoires were generated with immunoSEQ multiplex PCR, while TCRdb's copy carries only in-frame clones and drops some. The data contain 200,000 to 250,000 clones, less than 85% of them singletons. Material: peripheral blood. These receptors were obtained from a woman aged 70-85 years with active or convalescent COVID-19.

The chain recombines TRBV30 with TRBJ1-2; a weak D match, TRBD1 (5 bases). CDR1 is GTSNPN, CDR2 SVGIG, per germline (reference sequence). Trimming pared 0 bases from V and 2 bases from J, leaving 16 bases between. CDR3 length equals 16 residues. The CDR3 region has the DNA TGTGCCTGGAGTGTGGAGGGGCGAGCGTCGAACTATGGCTACACCTTC. It is translated as CAWSVEGRASNYGYTF.

This rearrangement joins TRBV6-6 to TRBJ2-5; possibly TRBD1 for D (5 bases). The CDR3 has 14 residues. V was clipped by 2 bases and J by 5 bases, with 12 bases between them. Germline V gene lookup returns CDR1 MNHNY and CDR2 SVGAGI (reference sequence). CDR3 sequence (DNA): TGTGCCAGCAGTTACGGTGGGGCTGGGGAGACCCAGTACTTC. Residues: CASSYGGAGETQYF.

The chain is built from TRBV19 and TRBJ1-2, with 9 nucleotides matching TRBD1. Losses at the gene ends were 4 bases for V and 6 bases for J; bases not matched to a gene: 12. The CDR3 totals 16 residues. Germline assignment: CDR1 LNHDA and CDR2 SQIVND (reference sequence). In DNA, the CDR3 is TGTGCCAGTAGTACGACAGGGGGGCGGGTTTACAATGGCTACACCTTC. It codes for CASSTTGGRVYNGYTF.

The chain recombines TRBV10-3 with TRBJ2-2; possibly TRBD1 for D (6 bases). Germline V gene lookup returns CDR1 ENHRY and CDR2 SYGVKD. Trimming took off 6 bases at V and 3 bases at J, with 11 bases between the two ends. This CDR3 region has 14 residues. The CDR3 spells CAIRQGQDTGELFF. CDR3 in DNA: TGTGCCATCAGGCAGGGGCAGGACACCGGGGAGCTGTTTTTT.

The chain uses TRBV28 and TRBJ2-2; TRBD2 agrees at 14 bases. Germline values: CDR1 MDHEN, CDR2 SYDVKM. The CDR3 totals 17 residues. V shed 7 bases, J shed 7 bases, and the junction held 11 bases outside the gene matches. The CDR3 nucleotides are TGTGCCAGCACCCTAAGGGGACTAGCGGGAGCGGGCGGGGAGCTGTTTTTT. It yields the protein CASTLRGLAGAGGELFF.

This chain connects TRBV7-9 to TRBJ1-6; D is perhaps TRBD1 (6 bases). Germline V gene lookup returns CDR1 SEHNR and CDR2 FQNEAQ (reference sequence). V lost 10 bases and J lost 8, with 15 bases in between. The CDR3 is 13 residues long. In DNA, the CDR3 is TGTGCCACAGTCGCAGGGGATTATTCACCCCTCCACTTT. This gives the protein CATVAGDYSPLHF.

The chain couples TRBV5-4 to TRBJ2-3, with D unresolved. The CDR3 consists of 12 residues. Germline V gene sequence: CDR1 SGHNT, CDR2 YYREEE (reference sequence). V was clipped by 0 bases and J by 7 bases, with 6 bases between them. The CDR3 DNA reads as TGTGCCAGCAGCTTGGATAGATATACGCAGTATTTT. Translation gives CASSLDRYTQYF.

The chain uses TRBV25-1 and TRBJ1-1, with D possibly being TRBD1 (6 bases). The length of the CDR3 is 14 residues. CDR1 and CDR2 from the germline V gene are MGHDK and SYGVNS. V was shortened by 8 bases and J by 0 bases, with 13 bases between the two germline ends. In DNA form, the CDR3 reads TGTGCCAGCGTTAGCAGGGGCATGAACACTGAAGCTTTCTTT. Translation: CASVSRGMNTEAFF.

The chain uses TRBV18 and TRBJ1-1; 7 nucleotides align to TRBD1. V dropped 6 bases and J dropped 7; count of bases not matched to a gene: 17. Germline V gives CDR1 KGHSH, CDR2 LQKENI. This CDR3 region has 16 residues. The CDR3 nucleotides read TGTGCCAGCTCCTACCTCATGACAGGGAAAATGGTTGAAGCTTTCTTT. This translates into CASSYLMTGKMVEAFF.

J is TRBJ2-5 and V is TRBV7-9, with 9 bases identical to TRBD2. Germline values: CDR1 SEHNR, CDR2 FQNEAQ (reference sequence). With 3 bases clipped from V and 2 bases from J, the junction kept 7 bases outside the gene matches. The CDR3 consists of 16 residues. Here the CDR3 reads CASSFSSGSWQETQYF. CDR3 bases: TGTGCCAGCAGCTTCAGTAGCGGGAGTTGGCAAGAGACCCAGTACTTC. Together with reference TRBV7-9 and TRBJ2-5, the CDR3 gives the full variable domain: DTGVSQNPRHKITKRGQNVTFRCDPISEHNRLYWYRQTLGQGPEFLTYFQNEAQLEKSRLLSDRFSAERPKGSFSTLEIQRTEQGDSAMYLCASSFSSGSWQETQYFGPGTRLLVL.

This clone has just a few counts. This rearrangement joins TRBV2 to TRBJ2-5; 10 bases are shared with TRBD1. The CDR3 is made up of 12 amino acids. Germline values: CDR1 SNHLY, CDR2 FYNNEI. Trimming cost V 4 bases and J 7 bases; bases outside gene matches: 0. This CDR3 is CASSGTGGTQYF. The CDR3 bases are TGTGCCAGCAGTGGGACAGGGGGGACCCAGTACTTC.

The genes are TRBV10-3 and TRBJ2-7, with D possibly being TRBD2 (5 bases). Per the germline V gene, CDR1 is ENHRY and CDR2 is SYGVKD. The CDR3 loop spans 17 amino acids. V lost 0 bases and J lost 1, with 16 bases in between. Here the CDR3 DNA reads TGTGCCATCAGTGAGTCGAGGGTACGACACAGTTCCTACGAGCAGTACTTC. Encoded protein: CAISESRVRHSSYEQYF.

This clone was seen more than once but under ten times. The chain is built from TRBV11-2 and TRBJ2-1, with D maybe TRBD2 (6 bases). The germline V gene encodes CDR1 SGHAT and CDR2 FQNNGV. V was cut by 5 bases and J by 1 base, with 15 bases left in between. The CDR3 runs 16 residues. This CDR3 reads CASSRTTKISYNEQFF. The CDR3 DNA is TGTGCCAGCAGCCGGACTACAAAGATTTCCTACAATGAGCAGTTCTTC.

The chain couples TRBV10-3 to TRBJ1-2, with a tentative D call TRBD1 (5 bases). Germline CDR1 is ENHRY and CDR2 is SYGVKD. V dropped 8 bases and J dropped 2 bases, with 12 bases sitting between them. The CDR3 runs to 13 residues. The CDR3 DNA follows: TGTGCCATCGGGGCAGACCCGAACTATGGCTACACCTTC. Its translation: CAIGADPNYGYTF.

This clone was seen a handful of times. As DNA, the CDR3 is TGTGCCAGCAGCCGAGATTCTGGGGCCAACGTCCTGACTTTC. It yields the protein CASSRDSGANVLTF. V usage is TRBV6-2 or TRBV6-3 and J usage is TRBJ2-6, with D hard to call. The CDR3 has 14 amino acids. Germline-derived CDR1 and CDR2 are MNHEY and SVGEGT. Trimming removed 6 bases at V and 1 base at J, with 7 bases between.

The chain has TRBV6-5 and TRBJ2-3; D is unresolved. This CDR3 contains 14 residues. Germline assignment: CDR1 MNHEY and CDR2 SVGAGI. V was trimmed by 7 bases and J by 3 bases, leaving 14 bases between them. CDR3 in amino acids: CASTAVGFTDTQYF. CDR3 DNA sequence: TGTGCCAGCACCGCTGTGGGCTTTACAGATACGCAGTATTTT.

The chain links TRBV11-2 to TRBJ2-2; the match to TRBD2 covers 7 bases. V lost 0 bases to trimming and J lost 0 bases; unmatched junction nucleotides: 4. The CDR3 length is 17 residues. The germline V gene encodes CDR1 SGHAT and CDR2 FQNNGV. The CDR3 bases are TGTGCCAGCAGCTTAGATCACCTAGCGGCGAACACCGGGGAGCTGTTTTTT. This sequence encodes CASSLDHLAANTGELFF.

The chain is built from TRBV5-5 and TRBJ2-7; D may be TRBD1 (7 bases). The germline V gene has CDR1 SGHKS and CDR2 YYEKEE (reference sequence). The CDR3 contains 16 residues. Trimming left V 4 bases short and J 2 bases short, with 19 bases between. The DNA for the CDR3 is TGTGCCAGCAGCCGCGGGGACCGGGACAGCCCCTACGAGCAGTACTTC. Translated: CASSRGDRDSPYEQYF.

This clone appeared once. The chain links TRBV29-1 to TRBJ2-5; D may be TRBD2 (6 bases). V lost 4 bases to trimming and J lost 2 bases, with 14 bases between them. In germline, CDR1 is SQVTM, CDR2 ANQGSEA. The CDR3 is 14 residues long. CDR3 region: CSVVKLAGQETQYF. CDR3 nucleotide sequence: TGCAGCGTTGTGAAACTAGCCGGGCAAGAGACCCAGTACTTC. Supplemented by reference TRBV29-1 and TRBJ2-5, the full variable domain reads SAVISQKPSRDICQRGTSLTIQCQVDSQVTMMFWYRQQPGQSLTLIATANQGSEATYESGFVIDKFPISRPNLTFSTLTVSNMSPEDSSIYLCSVVKLAGQETQYFGPGTRLLVL.

The chain couples TRBV5-1 to TRBJ1-6; 7 bases match TRBD1. With 4 bases clipped from V and 7 bases from J, the junction kept 17 bases outside the gene matches. Germline-derived CDR1 and CDR2 are SGHRS and YFSETQ. CDR3 length equals 18 residues. CDR3 nucleotides: TGCGCCAGCAGCCTCACCGAGACAGGGTCTGCGGTAAATTCACCCCTCCACTTT. As protein: CASSLTETGSAVNSPLHF.

The CDR3 loop reads CASSYSGGSLYEQYF. The DNA of the CDR3 is TGTGCCAGCAGTTACTCAGGGGGCTCCCTCTACGAGCAGTACTTC. The chain joins TRBV6-5 to TRBJ2-7; 7 bases agree with TRBD1. Germline V gives CDR1 MNHEY, CDR2 SVGAGI. The CDR3 length is 15 residues. Losses at the gene ends were 0 bases for V and 3 bases for J; bases not matched to a gene: 5.

This clone has a handful of counts. The gene calls are TRBV2 and TRBJ1-1; 9 bases are a match to TRBD1. In germline, CDR1 is SNHLY, CDR2 FYNNEI. There are 16 residues in the CDR3. V gave up 7 bases and J gave up 6 bases; unmatched junction bases: 15. CDR3 region: CASTQDWGTGISEAFF. For the CDR3, the DNA is TGTGCCAGCACTCAAGATTGGGGGACAGGGATCTCTGAAGCTTTCTTT.